This TCR beta chain derives from a study of blood T cell repertoires in COVID-19. Produced via immunoSEQ multiplex PCR; TCRdb's table is partial and in-frame only. The data show over 200,000 clones, roughly 90% seen once. CDR1 SGHVS and CDR2 FQNEAQ come from the germline V gene. V lost 2 bases and J 6 bases, leaving 17 bases between the germline ends. CDR3 size: 15 residues. This clonotype was obtained from a woman in her sixties with acute or convalescent COVID-19. Sequenced material: peripheral blood. V is TRBV7-8 and J is TRBJ2-7; perhaps TRBD1 as D (6 bases). The CDR3 spells CASSLRDIERSEQYF. Written as DNA, the CDR3 is TGTGCCAGCAGCTTAAGGGACATCGAGAGGAGCGAGCAGTACTTC.